Presented here are 13 T cell receptor beta chains from one specimen sequenced in a study of blood T cells in healthy people across ages. A second PCR, run for roughly 6 to 11 cycles, used a sample-barcoded 5' primer plus a J-beta primer mix. TCRdb re-analysed the 5' RACE reads in MiXCR, keeping a single row per CDR3 protein. Of a few hundred thousand distinct CDR3 sequences listed, approximately 25% are singletons. Sequenced: blood. These receptors came from a woman in her seventies in good health.

This clonotype was counted a few times. V is TRBV24-1 and J is TRBJ2-3; the D is unclear. The CDR3 length is 14 residues. From germline, CDR1 is KGHDR and CDR2 SFDVKD. The V end lost 3 bases, the J end lost 4 bases, and 10 bases lay between the germline ends. CDR3 DNA sequence: TGTGCCACCAGTGATCCCGACCCGGCAGATACGCAGTATTTT. The encoded protein is CATSDPDPADTQYF.

This sequence joins TRBV25-1 and TRBJ2-1; 7 bases are shared with TRBD2. The CDR3 totals 18 residues. Trimming took 4 bases from V and 3 from J; bases not matched to a gene: 15. Germline lookup yields CDR1 MGHDK and CDR2 SYGVNS. Here the CDR3 reads CASSGLASGPYHYNEQFF. Written as DNA, the CDR3 is TGTGCCAGCAGTGGCCTGGCTAGCGGCCCCTACCACTACAATGAGCAGTTCTTC.

V and J are TRBV7-3 and TRBJ2-7; TRBD2 might be the D (6 bases). The germline V gene has CDR1 SGHTA and CDR2 FQGTGA. The CDR3 consists of 14 residues. The V end lost 1 base, the J end lost 5 bases, and 12 bases lay between the germline ends. In DNA, the CDR3 is TGTGCCAGCAGCTTAAGAGGTGGGGGGAACGAGCAGTACTTC. Its protein is CASSLRGGGNEQYF.

The chain couples TRBV5-6 to TRBJ2-1, with 13 bases aligning to TRBD2. Trimming cost V 6 bases and J 7 bases; bases outside gene matches: 10. This CDR3 has 16 amino acids. The germline CDR1 and CDR2 sequences are SGHDT and YYEEEE. CDR3 in amino acids: CASNPGLAGVWNEQFF. CDR3 in DNA: TGTGCCAGCAACCCTGGACTAGCGGGGGTTTGGAATGAGCAGTTCTTC.

The chain recombines TRBV7-2 with TRBJ1-2; D is unresolved. Trimming removed 5 bases from V and 4 bases from J, with 11 bases in between. Germline loops: CDR1 SGHTA, CDR2 FQGNSA. The CDR3 has 13 residues. For the CDR3, the DNA is TGTGCCAGCAGCCCCGCTACCGCCTATGGCTACACCTTC. Residues: CASSPATAYGYTF.

This clonotype was seen only a few times. V and J are TRBV18 and TRBJ2-5, with TRBD2 matching over 7 bases. The CDR3 has 14 amino acids. With V trimmed by 3 bases and J by 2 bases, 3 bases remained unmatched. CDR1 and CDR2 from the germline V gene are KGHSH and LQKENI. CDR3 coding DNA: TGTGCCAGCTCACCGCGGGACTATCAAGAGACCCAGTACTTC. It yields the protein CASSPRDYQETQYF.

This clonotype was seen once. The rearrangement links TRBV28 to TRBJ2-7, with 8 bases matching TRBD2. The CDR3 has 16 amino acids. Trimming cost V 4 bases and J 3 bases; bases outside gene matches: 11. Germline CDR1 is MDHEN and CDR2 is SYDVKM. For the CDR3, the DNA is TGTGCCAGCAGTTCCTCCGGAGCGGGAGCCCTCTACGAGCAGTACTTC. The encoded protein is CASSSSGAGALYEQYF.

This clonotype was recorded a few times. The chain has TRBV6-4 and TRBJ2-5; D is possibly TRBD2 (7 bases). The closer fit of TRBJ2-1 to the DNA end suggests the J call may be wrong. CDR3 length equals 14 residues. Germline lookup yields CDR1 MRHNA and CDR2 SNTAGT. This CDR3 is CASSGEGDISEQFF. The CDR3 coding sequence is TGTGCCAGCAGTGGGGAGGGGGATATCAGTGAGCAGTTCTTC.

J is TRBJ2-7 and V is TRBV20-1; TRBD1 matches at 7 bases. This CDR3 spans 15 amino acids. J lost 1 base, V lost 2 bases, and 8 bases had no gene match. Germline CDR1 reads DFQATT; CDR2 reads SNEGSKA (reference sequence). The chain's CDR3 is CSARKGQLLSYEQYF. CDR3 nucleotides: TGCAGTGCTAGAAAGGGACAGCTCCTGTCCTACGAGCAGTACTTC.

The gene calls are TRBV20-1 and TRBJ1-3; 7 bases fit TRBD1. V trimming: 7 bases; J trimming: 0 bases; junction bases outside the gene matches: 6. The V gene's germline CDR1 is DFQATT and CDR2 SNEGSKA (reference sequence). There are 14 residues in the CDR3. In DNA, the CDR3 is TGCAGTGTCGCGACAGGGAGCTCTGGAAACACCATATATTTT. As protein: CSVATGSSGNTIYF.

The chain recombines TRBV7-2 with TRBJ2-7; D unclear. Germline V gene sequence: CDR1 SGHTA, CDR2 FQGNSA. Between the trimmed V and J ends, which lost 1 base and 9 bases, there was a span of 16 bases. The CDR3 sequence is 14 residues long. In DNA form, the CDR3 reads TGTGCCAGCAGCTTAGTGGGTCCGCCCTTGGGGCAGTACTTC. Amino acid sequence: CASSLVGPPLGQYF.

The rearrangement joins TRBV20-1 to TRBJ2-5; TRBD2 agrees at 9 bases. CDR1 is DFQATT, CDR2 SNEGSKA, per germline (reference sequence). Trimming removed 0 bases from V and 2 bases from J; junction bases left unmatched: 4. This CDR3 has 15 amino acids. In nucleotides, the CDR3 is TGCAGTGCTAGAGATATAACTAGCGGGCAAGAGACCCAGTACTTC. Translating it yields CSARDITSGQETQYF.

CDR3 DNA sequence: TGTGCCAGCAGTTGGGGGAACCAAGAGACCCAGTACTTC. This sequence encodes CASSWGNQETQYF. The rearrangement uses TRBV28 and TRBJ2-5; D possibly matches TRBD1 or TRBD2 (5 bases each). CDR3 length: 13 amino acids. Germline CDR1 MDHEN, CDR2 SYDVKM. The germline V and J ends were trimmed by 4 bases and 0 bases, with 6 bases remaining between them.